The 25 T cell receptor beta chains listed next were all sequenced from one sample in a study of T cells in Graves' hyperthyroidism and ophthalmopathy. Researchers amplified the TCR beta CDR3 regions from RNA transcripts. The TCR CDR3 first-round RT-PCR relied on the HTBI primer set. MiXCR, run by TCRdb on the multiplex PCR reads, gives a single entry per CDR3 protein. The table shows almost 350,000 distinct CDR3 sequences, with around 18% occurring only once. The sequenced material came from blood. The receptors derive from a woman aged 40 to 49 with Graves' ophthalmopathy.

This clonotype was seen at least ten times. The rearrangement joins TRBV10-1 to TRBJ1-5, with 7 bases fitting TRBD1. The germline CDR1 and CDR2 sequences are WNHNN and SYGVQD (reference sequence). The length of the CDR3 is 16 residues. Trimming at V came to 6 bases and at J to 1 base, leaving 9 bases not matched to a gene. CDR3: CASRATGAKSNQPQHF. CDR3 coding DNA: TGCGCCAGCAGGGCCACAGGGGCTAAAAGCAATCAGCCCCAGCATTTT.

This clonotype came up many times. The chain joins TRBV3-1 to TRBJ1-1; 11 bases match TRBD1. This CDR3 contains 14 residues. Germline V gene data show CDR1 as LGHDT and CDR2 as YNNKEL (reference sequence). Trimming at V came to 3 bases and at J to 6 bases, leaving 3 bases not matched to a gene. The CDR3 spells CASSHGTGGPEAFF. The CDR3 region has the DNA TGTGCCAGCAGCCACGGGACAGGGGGTCCTGAAGCTTTCTTT.

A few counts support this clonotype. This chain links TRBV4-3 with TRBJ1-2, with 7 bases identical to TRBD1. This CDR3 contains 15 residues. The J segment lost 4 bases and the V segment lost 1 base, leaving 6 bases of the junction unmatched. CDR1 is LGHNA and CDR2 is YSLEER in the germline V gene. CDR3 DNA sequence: TGCGCCAGCAGCCAAGCCTTAGGGGGCGCCTATGGCTACACCTTC. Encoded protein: CASSQALGGAYGYTF.

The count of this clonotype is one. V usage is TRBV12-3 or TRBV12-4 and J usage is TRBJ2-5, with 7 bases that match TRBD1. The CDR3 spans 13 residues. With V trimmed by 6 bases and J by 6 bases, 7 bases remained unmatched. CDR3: CASSRGQVKTQYF. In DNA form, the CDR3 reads TGTGCCAGCAGCCGTGGACAGGTGAAGACCCAGTACTTC.

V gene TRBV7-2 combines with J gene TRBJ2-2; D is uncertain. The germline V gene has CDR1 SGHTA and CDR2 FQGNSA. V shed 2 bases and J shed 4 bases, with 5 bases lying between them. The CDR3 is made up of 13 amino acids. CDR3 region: CASSLYPTGELFF. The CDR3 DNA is TGTGCCAGCAGCTTATACCCCACCGGGGAGCTGTTTTTT. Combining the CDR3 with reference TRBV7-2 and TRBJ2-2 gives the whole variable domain GAGVSQSPSNKVTEKGKDVELRCDPISGHTALYWYRQSLGQGLEFLIYFQGNSAPDKSGLPSDRFSAERTGGSVSTLTIQRTQQEDSAVYLCASSLYPTGELFFGEGSRLTVL.

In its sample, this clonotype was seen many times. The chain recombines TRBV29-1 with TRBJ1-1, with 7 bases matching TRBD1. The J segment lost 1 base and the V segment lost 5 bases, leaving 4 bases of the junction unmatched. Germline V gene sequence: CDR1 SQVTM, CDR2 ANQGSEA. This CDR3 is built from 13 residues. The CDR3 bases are TGCAGCGTTCCGGGACAGAAGAACACTGAAGCTTTCTTT. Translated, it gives CSVPGQKNTEAFF.

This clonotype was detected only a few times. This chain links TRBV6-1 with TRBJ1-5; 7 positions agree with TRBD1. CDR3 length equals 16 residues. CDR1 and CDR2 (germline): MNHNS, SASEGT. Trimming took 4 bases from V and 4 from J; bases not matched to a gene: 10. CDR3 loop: CASSAIGQEPNQPQHF. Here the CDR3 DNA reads TGTGCCAGCAGTGCGATAGGACAGGAACCTAATCAGCCCCAGCATTTT.

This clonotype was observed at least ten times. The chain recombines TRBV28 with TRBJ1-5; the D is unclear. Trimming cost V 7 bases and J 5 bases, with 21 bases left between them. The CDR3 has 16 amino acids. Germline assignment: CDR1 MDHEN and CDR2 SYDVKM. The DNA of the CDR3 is TGTGCCAGCACGTCGATACGCCGCGGCCAAGATCAGCCCCAGCATTTT. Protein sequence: CASTSIRRGQDQPQHF. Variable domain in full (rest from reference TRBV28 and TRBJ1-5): DVKVTQSSRYLVKRTGEKVFLECVQDMDHENMFWYRQDPGLGLRLIYFSYDVKMKEKGDIPEGYSVSREKKERFSLILESASTNQTSMYLCASTSIRRGQDQPQHFGDGTRLSIL.

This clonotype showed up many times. CDR3: CASSYRGTSGYNEQFF. CDR3 DNA: TGTGCCAGCAGTTACCGGGGGACTAGCGGCTACAATGAGCAGTTCTTC. The rearrangement uses TRBV6-7 and TRBJ2-1; 11 nucleotides align to TRBD2. TRBV6-7 belongs to the ORF category, with a function that is uncertain. The CDR3 totals 16 residues. Trimming took 2 bases from V and 3 from J; bases not matched to a gene: 3.

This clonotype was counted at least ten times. The CDR3 protein is CASSLVGTRVNWYQETQYF. In DNA form, the CDR3 reads TGTGCCAGCAGCTTAGTGGGGACACGAGTTAATTGGTACCAAGAGACCCAGTACTTC. The rearrangement links TRBV7-8 to TRBJ2-5, with D possibly being TRBD1 (6 bases). The CDR3 totals 19 residues. CDR1 is SGHVS and CDR2 is FQNEAQ in the germline V gene. V was pared by 1 base and J by 0 bases, with 21 bases between.

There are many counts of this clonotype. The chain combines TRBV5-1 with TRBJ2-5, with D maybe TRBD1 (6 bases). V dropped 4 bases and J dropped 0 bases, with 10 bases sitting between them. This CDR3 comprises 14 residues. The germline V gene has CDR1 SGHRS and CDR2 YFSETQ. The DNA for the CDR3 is TGCGCCAGCAGCCGGACAGCAAACCAAGAGACCCAGTACTTC. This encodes CASSRTANQETQYF.

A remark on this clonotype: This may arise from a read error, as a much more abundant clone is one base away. The CDR3 loop reads CAWRGIGPGGYTF. CDR3 sequence (DNA): TGTGCCTGGAGAGGGATAGGGCCCGGCGGCTACACCTTC. V gene TRBV30 combines with J gene TRBJ1-2, with D unclear. With 3 bases removed from V and 8 bases from J, the gap between germline ends came to 16 bases. The CDR3 spans 13 residues. The germline V gene has CDR1 GTSNPN and CDR2 SVGIG (reference sequence).

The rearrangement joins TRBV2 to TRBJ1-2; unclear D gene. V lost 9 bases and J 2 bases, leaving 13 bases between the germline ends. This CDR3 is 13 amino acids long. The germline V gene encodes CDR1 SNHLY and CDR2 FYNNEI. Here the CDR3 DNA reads TGTGCCAGAGCGGGCCGGGCCAACTATGGCTACACCTTC. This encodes CARAGRANYGYTF.

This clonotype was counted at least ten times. The CDR3 DNA reads TGTGCCTGGAGCCAAGGGACAGCGGGGGAGCCCCAGCATTTT. Translating it yields CAWSQGTAGEPQHF. V usage is TRBV30 and J usage is TRBJ1-5, with 7 bases that match TRBD1. The CDR3 consists of 14 residues. CDR1 and CDR2 from the germline V gene are GTSNPN and SVGIG (reference sequence). V trimming: 3 bases; J trimming: 8 bases; junction bases outside the gene matches: 10.

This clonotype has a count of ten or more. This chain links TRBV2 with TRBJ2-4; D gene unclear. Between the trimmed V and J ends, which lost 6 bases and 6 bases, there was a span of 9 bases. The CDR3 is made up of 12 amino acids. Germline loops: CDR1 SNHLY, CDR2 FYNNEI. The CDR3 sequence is CASSDILNIQYF. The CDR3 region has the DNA TGTGCCAGCAGCGACATATTAAACATTCAGTACTTC.

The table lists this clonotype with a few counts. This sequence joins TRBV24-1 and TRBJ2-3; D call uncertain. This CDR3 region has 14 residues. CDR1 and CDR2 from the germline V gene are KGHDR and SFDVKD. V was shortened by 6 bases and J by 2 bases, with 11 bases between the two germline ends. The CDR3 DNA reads TGTGCCACCAGTCGCGGATTCGACACAGATACGCAGTATTTT. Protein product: CATSRGFDTDTQYF.

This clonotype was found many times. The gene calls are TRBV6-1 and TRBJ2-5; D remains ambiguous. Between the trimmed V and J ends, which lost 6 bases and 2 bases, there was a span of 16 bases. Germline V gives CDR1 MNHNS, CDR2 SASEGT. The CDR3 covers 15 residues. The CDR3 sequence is CASRQAITAQETQYF. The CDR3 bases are TGTGCCAGCAGGCAGGCCATTACTGCACAAGAGACCCAGTACTTC.

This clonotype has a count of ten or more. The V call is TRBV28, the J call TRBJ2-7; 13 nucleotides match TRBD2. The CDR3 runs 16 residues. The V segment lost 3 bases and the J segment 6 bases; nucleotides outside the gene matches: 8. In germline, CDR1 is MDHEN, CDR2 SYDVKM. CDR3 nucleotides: TGTGCCAGCAGTTTTCCGGGGACTAGCGGGAAAGGCGAGCAGTACTTC. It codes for CASSFPGTSGKGEQYF.

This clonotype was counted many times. This chain's CDR3 is CASRVSMVAGSNQPQHF. CDR3 bases: TGTGCCAGCAGGGTTTCCATGGTGGCAGGGAGCAATCAGCCCCAGCATTTT. The chain joins TRBV2 to TRBJ1-5; D possibly corresponds to TRBD1 (5 bases). Trimming pared 6 bases from V and 1 base from J, leaving 19 bases between. The germline V gene has CDR1 SNHLY and CDR2 FYNNEI. This CDR3 is 17 amino acids long.

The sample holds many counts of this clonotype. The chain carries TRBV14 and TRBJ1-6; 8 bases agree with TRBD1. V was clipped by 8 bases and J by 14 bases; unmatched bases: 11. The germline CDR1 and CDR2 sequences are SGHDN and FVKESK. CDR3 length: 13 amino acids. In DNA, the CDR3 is TGTGCCAGCTCAGGCGGGACAGGATATTCCCTCCACTTT. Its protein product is CASSGGTGYSLHF.

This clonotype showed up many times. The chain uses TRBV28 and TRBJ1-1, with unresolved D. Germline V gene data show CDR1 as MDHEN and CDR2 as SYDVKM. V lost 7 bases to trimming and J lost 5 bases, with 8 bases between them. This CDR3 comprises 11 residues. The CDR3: CASTARTEAFF. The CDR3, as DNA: TGTGCCAGCACCGCGAGGACTGAAGCTTTCTTT.

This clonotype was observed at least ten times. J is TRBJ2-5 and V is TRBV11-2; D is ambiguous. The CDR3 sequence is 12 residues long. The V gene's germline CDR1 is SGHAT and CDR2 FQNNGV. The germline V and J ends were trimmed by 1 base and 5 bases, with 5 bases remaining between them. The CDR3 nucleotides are TGTGCCAGCAGCTTAGTTGCGGAGACCCAGTACTTC. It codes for CASSLVAETQYF.

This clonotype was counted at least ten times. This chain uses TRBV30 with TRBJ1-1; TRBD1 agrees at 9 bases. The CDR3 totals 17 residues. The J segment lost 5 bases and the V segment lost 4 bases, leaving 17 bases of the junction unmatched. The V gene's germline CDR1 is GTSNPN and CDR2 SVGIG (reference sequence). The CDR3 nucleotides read TGTGCCTGGACCAGGGACAGGGTGGGAAGACAGAGGACTGAAGCTTTCTTT. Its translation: CAWTRDRVGRQRTEAFF.

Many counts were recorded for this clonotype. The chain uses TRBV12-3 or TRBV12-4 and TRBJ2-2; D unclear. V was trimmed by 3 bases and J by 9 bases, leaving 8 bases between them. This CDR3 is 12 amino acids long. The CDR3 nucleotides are TGTGCCAGCAGTTTTAGGATCCGGGAGCTGTTTTTT. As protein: CASSFRIRELFF.

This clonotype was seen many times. Here the CDR3 reads CASSLHGSEAFF. The DNA of the CDR3 is TGTGCCAGCAGCTTACACGGGAGTGAAGCTTTCTTT. This chain connects TRBV11-2 to TRBJ1-1; no reliable D call. The CDR3 length is 12 residues. The germline gives CDR1 SGHAT, CDR2 FQNNGV. Trimming shortened V by 2 bases and J by 7 bases, and 8 bases separated the two germline ends.